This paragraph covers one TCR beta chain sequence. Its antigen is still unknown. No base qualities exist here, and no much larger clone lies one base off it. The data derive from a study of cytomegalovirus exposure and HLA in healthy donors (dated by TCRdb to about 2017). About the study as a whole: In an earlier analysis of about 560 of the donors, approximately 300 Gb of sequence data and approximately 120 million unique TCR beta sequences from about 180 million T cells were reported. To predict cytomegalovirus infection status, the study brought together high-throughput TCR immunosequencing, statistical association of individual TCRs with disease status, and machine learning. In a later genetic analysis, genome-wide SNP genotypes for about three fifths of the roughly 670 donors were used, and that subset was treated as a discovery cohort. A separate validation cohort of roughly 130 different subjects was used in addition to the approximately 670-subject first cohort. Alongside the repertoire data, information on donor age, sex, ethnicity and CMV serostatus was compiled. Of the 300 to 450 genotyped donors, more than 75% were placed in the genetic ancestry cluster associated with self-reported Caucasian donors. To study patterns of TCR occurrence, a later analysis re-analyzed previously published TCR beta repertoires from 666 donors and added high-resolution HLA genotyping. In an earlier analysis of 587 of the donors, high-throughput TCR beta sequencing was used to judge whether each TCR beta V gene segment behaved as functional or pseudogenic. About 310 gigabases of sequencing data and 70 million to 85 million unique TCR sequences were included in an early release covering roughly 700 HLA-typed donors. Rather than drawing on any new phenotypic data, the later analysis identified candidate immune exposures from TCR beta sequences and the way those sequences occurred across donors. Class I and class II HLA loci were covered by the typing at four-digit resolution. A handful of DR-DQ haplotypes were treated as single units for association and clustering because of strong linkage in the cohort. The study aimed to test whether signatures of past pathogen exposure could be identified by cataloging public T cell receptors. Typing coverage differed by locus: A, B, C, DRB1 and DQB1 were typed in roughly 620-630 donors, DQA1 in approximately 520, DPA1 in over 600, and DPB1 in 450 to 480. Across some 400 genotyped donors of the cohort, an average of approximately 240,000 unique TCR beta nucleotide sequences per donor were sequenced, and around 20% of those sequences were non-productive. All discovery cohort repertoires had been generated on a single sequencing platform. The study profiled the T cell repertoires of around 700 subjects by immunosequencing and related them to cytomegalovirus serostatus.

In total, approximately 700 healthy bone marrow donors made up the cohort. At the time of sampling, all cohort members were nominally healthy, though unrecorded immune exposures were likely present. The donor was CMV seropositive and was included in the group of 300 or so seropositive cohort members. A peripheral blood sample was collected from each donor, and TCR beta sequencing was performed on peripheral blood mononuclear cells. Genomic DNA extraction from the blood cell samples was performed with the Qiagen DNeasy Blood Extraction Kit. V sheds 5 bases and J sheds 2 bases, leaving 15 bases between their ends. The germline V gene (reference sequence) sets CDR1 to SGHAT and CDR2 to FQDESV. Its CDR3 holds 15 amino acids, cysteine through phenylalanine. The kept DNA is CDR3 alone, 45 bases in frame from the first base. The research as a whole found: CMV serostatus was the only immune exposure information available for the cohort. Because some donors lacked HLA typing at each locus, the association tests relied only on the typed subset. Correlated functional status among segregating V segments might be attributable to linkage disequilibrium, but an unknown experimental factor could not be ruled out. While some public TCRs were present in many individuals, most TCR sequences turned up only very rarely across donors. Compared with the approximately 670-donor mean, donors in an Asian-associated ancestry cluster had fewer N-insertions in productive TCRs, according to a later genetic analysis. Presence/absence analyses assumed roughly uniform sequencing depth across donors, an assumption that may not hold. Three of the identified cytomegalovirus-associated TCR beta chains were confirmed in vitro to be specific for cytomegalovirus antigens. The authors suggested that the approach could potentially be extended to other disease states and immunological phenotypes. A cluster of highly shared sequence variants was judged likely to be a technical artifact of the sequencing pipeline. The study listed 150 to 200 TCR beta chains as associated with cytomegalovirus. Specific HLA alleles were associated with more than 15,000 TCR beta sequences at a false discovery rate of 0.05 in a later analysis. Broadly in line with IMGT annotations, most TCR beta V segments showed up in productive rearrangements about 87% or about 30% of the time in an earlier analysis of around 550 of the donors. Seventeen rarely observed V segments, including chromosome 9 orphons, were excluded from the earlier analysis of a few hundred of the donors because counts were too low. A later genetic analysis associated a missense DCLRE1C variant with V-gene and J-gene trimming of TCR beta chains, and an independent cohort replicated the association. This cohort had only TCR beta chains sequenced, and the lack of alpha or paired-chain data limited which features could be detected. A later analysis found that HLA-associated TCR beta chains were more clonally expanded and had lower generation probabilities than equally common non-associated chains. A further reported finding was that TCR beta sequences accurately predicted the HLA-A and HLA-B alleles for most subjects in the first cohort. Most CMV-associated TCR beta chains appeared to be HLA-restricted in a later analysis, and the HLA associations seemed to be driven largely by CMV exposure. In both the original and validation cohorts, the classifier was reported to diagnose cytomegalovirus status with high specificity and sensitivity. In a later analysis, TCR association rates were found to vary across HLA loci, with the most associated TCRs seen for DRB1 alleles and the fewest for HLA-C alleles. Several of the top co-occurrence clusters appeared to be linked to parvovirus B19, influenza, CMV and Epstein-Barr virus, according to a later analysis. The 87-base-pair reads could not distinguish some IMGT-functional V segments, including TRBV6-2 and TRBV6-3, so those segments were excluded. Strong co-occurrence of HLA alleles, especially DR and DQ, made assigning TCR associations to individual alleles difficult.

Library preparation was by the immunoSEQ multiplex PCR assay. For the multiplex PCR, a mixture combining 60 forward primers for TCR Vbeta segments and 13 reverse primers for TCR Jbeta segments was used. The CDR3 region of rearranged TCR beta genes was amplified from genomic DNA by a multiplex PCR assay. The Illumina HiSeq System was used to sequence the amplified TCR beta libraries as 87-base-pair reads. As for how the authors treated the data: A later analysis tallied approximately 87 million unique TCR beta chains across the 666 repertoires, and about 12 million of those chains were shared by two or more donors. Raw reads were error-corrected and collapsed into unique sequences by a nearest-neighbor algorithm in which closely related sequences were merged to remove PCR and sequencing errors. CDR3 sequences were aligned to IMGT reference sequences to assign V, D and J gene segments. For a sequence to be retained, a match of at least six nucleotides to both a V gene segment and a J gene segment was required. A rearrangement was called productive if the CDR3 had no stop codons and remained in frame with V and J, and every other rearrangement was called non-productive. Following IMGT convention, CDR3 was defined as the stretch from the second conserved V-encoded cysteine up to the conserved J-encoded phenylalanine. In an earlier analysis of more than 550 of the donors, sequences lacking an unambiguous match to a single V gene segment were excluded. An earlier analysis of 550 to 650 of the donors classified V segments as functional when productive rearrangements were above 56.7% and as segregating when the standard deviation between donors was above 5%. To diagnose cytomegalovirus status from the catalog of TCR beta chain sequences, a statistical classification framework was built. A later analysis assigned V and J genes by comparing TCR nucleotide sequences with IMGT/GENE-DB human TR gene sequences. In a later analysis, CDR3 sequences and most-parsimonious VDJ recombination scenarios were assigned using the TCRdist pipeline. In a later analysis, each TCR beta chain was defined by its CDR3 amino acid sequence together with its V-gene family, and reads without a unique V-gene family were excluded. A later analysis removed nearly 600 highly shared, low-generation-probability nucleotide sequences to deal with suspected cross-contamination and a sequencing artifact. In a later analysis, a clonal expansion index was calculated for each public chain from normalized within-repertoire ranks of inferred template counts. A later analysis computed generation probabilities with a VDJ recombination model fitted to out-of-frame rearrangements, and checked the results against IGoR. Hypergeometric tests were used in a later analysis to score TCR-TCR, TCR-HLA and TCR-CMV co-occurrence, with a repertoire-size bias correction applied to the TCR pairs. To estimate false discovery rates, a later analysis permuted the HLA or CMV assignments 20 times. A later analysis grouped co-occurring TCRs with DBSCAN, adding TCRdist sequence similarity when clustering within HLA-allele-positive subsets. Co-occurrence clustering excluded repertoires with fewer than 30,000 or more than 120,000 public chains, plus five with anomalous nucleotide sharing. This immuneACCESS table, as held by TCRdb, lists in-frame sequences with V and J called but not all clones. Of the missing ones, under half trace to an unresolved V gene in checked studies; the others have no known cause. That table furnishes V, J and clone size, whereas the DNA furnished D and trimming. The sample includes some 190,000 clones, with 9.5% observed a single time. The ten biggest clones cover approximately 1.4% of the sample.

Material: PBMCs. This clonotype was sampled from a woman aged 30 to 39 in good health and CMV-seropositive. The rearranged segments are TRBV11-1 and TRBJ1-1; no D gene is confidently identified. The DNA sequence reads TGTGCCAGCAGCCTAAGGAGGGTCGTTAACACTGAAGCTTTCTTT. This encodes CASSLRRVVNTEAFF.